The rows below give T cell receptor beta chains drawn from one sample of a study of identical twins. TCRdb processed the 5' RACE reads anew with MiXCR; each CDR3 protein has one entry. Of a few hundred thousand distinct CDR3 sequences listed, roughly 8.7% are singletons. The sample also formed part of further work on yellow fever vaccine responses in identical twins.

Sequencing used CD8+ T cells sorted from blood. The receptors derive from a woman in her late teens or twenties in good health. Both conserved end residues are part of each CDR3. Each record gives: CDR3 DNA, CDR3 protein, V gene, D gene, clone size, J gene. The D gene is left open where the match is weak. Size is omitted from some rows. Given values are once, few, many or a class for expanded clones.

CDR3 DNA: TGTGCCAGCAGCCGCAACCGGGACAGGGGGTACTACGAGCAGTACTTC
CDR3 protein: CASSRNRDRGYYEQYF
V gene: TRBV14
D gene: TRBD1
clone size: -
J gene: TRBJ2-7

CDR3 DNA: TGCGCCAGCAGGGAAATGGGAGGGGGTGAGCAGTTCTTC
CDR3 protein: CASREMGGGEQFF
V gene: TRBV10-2
D gene: -
clone size: many
J gene: TRBJ2-1

CDR3 DNA: TGTGCCAGCAGCTTGCTTTTCATTCGGGAGGTCGACGGGGAGCTGTTTTTT
CDR3 protein: CASSLLFIREVDGELFF
V gene: TRBV5-5
D gene: TRBD2
clone size: few
J gene: TRBJ2-2

CDR3 DNA: TGTGCCAGCAGCCCAGGCCCCGGGGAGCTGTTTTTT
CDR3 protein: CASSPGPGELFF
V gene: TRBV7-8
D gene: -
clone size: many
J gene: TRBJ2-2

CDR3 DNA: TGTGCCAGCAGCGCGAAAGACTCCTACAGGCATGAGCAGTTCTTC
CDR3 protein: CASSAKDSYRHEQFF
V gene: TRBV11-2
D gene: -
clone size: many
J gene: TRBJ2-1

CDR3 DNA: TGTGCCAGCAGTTACCGAGGAGGGGATAATAATTCACCCCTCCACTTT
CDR3 protein: CASSYRGGDNNSPLHF
V gene: TRBV6-2/TRBV6-3
D gene: -
clone size: -
J gene: TRBJ1-6

CDR3 DNA: TGTGCCAGCAGCTTGTCCCCCCTCCGCGAGCAGTACTTC
CDR3 protein: CASSLSPLREQYF
V gene: TRBV5-4
D gene: -
clone size: -
J gene: TRBJ2-7

CDR3 DNA: TGTGCCAGCACCATTCCAAGGGGCGAGCAGTACTTC
CDR3 protein: CASTIPRGEQYF
V gene: TRBV28
D gene: -
clone size: -
J gene: TRBJ2-7

CDR3 DNA: TGCAGTGCCGAGTCTAGCGGGAGAACAGATACGCAGTATTTT
CDR3 protein: CSAESSGRTDTQYF
V gene: TRBV20-1
D gene: TRBD2
clone size: -
J gene: TRBJ2-3

CDR3 DNA: TGTGCCAGCAGCGGGACAGCCGCGAGCTACTACGAGCAGTACTTC
CDR3 protein: CASSGTAASYYEQYF
V gene: TRBV28
D gene: TRBD1
clone size: -
J gene: TRBJ2-7

CDR3 DNA: TGCGCCAGCAGCGTACACCGCGGCTACGAGCAGTACTTC
CDR3 protein: CASSVHRGYEQYF
V gene: TRBV4-3
D gene: -
clone size: -
J gene: TRBJ2-7

CDR3 DNA: TGTGCCAGCAGCTTAAAAAGGCCAGATACGCAGTATTTT
CDR3 protein: CASSLKRPDTQYF
V gene: TRBV7-3
D gene: -
clone size: few
J gene: TRBJ2-3

CDR3 DNA: TGCGCCAGCAGGATACATCACAGGGGCCCTGACATTCAGTACTTC
CDR3 protein: CASRIHHRGPDIQYF
V gene: TRBV5-1
D gene: TRBD1
clone size: many
J gene: TRBJ2-4

CDR3 DNA: TGTGCCAGCAGCCTAACAGAGACCCAGTACTTC
CDR3 protein: CASSLTETQYF
V gene: TRBV7-9
D gene: -
clone size: many
J gene: TRBJ2-5

CDR3 DNA: TGCAGTGTCCGACTAGCAGGGGGTGGGTACGAGCAGTACTTC
CDR3 protein: CSVRLAGGGYEQYF
V gene: TRBV20-1
D gene: -
clone size: -
J gene: TRBJ2-7

CDR3 DNA: TGCGCCAGCAGCCAGGGTTCTAGCGTCACCTACGAGCAGTACTTC
CDR3 protein: CASSQGSSVTYEQYF
V gene: TRBV4-3
D gene: -
clone size: few
J gene: TRBJ2-7

CDR3 DNA: TGTGCCAGCAGTCCCCCGGGACGGAATTCACCCCTCCACTTT
CDR3 protein: CASSPPGRNSPLHF
V gene: TRBV27
D gene: -
clone size: -
J gene: TRBJ1-6

CDR3 DNA: TGTGCCAGCGATCTGGGGGGGCCTAGGAATGAGCAGTTCTTC
CDR3 protein: CASDLGGPRNEQFF
V gene: TRBV2
D gene: -
clone size: few
J gene: TRBJ2-1

CDR3 DNA: TGTGCCAGCAGGAACCGGGACCCGTCTAACTATGGCTACACCTTC
CDR3 protein: CASRNRDPSNYGYTF
V gene: TRBV12-3/TRBV12-4
D gene: -
clone size: -
J gene: TRBJ1-2

CDR3 DNA: TGTGCCAGCCTTAGGGGCAGCGAATTAGTGACCCAGTACTTC
CDR3 protein: CASLRGSELVTQYF
V gene: TRBV6-1
D gene: -
clone size: -
J gene: TRBJ2-5

CDR3 DNA: TGTGCCACCAGTGATTACGGTGGGGACGGTGAGCAGTTCTTC
CDR3 protein: CATSDYGGDGEQFF
V gene: TRBV24-1
D gene: -
clone size: few
J gene: TRBJ2-1

CDR3 DNA: TGTGCCAGCAGTTCCCCGACAGAAATCACAGATACGCAGTATTTT
CDR3 protein: CASSSPTEITDTQYF
V gene: TRBV27
D gene: -
clone size: -
J gene: TRBJ2-3

CDR3 DNA: TGTGCCAGCAACCTCGGGGGCCGCGGGGAGCTGTTTTTT
CDR3 protein: CASNLGGRGELFF
V gene: TRBV12-3/TRBV12-4
D gene: -
clone size: few
J gene: TRBJ2-2

CDR3 DNA: TGTGCCAGCAGTCTAGGACAGCTTACGGAGACCCAGTACTTC
CDR3 protein: CASSLGQLTETQYF
V gene: TRBV3-1
D gene: -
clone size: -
J gene: TRBJ2-5

CDR3 DNA: TGTGCCAGCACCCTAGAGGTTTATACGGAGACCCAGTACTTC
CDR3 protein: CASTLEVYTETQYF
V gene: TRBV7-8
D gene: -
clone size: -
J gene: TRBJ2-5

CDR3 DNA: TGTGCCATCAGTGAGTCAGGTGTCTACCCACCTTCACTCTACAATGAGCAGTTCTTC
CDR3 protein: CAISESGVYPPSLYNEQFF
V gene: TRBV10-3
D gene: -
clone size: few
J gene: TRBJ2-1

CDR3 DNA: TGTGCCAGCAGCGTCGCCGGCCGAGAGGAGTACTTC
CDR3 protein: CASSVAGREEYF
V gene: TRBV7-9
D gene: -
clone size: many
J gene: TRBJ2-7

CDR3 DNA: TGCGCCAGCAGCGCCAGGACTAGTTCCACAGATACGCAGTATTTT
CDR3 protein: CASSARTSSTDTQYF
V gene: TRBV5-1
D gene: TRBD2
clone size: -
J gene: TRBJ2-3

CDR3 DNA: TGCAGTGCTGCCGGGACCCAGAACACTGAAGCTTTCTTT
CDR3 protein: CSAAGTQNTEAFF
V gene: TRBV20-1
D gene: -
clone size: few
J gene: TRBJ1-1

CDR3 DNA: TGTGCCAGCAGGTTGGGACTGTATAATGAGCAGTTCTTC
CDR3 protein: CASRLGLYNEQFF
V gene: TRBV12-3/TRBV12-4
D gene: -
clone size: -
J gene: TRBJ2-1

CDR3 DNA: TGCACCAGCAGCCAAGTCCAAGCGGGGTACTACAATGAGCAGTTCTTC
CDR3 protein: CTSSQVQAGYYNEQFF
V gene: TRBV1
D gene: -
clone size: few
J gene: TRBJ2-1

CDR3 DNA: TGCGCCAGCAGCCAAGATCGGGGGGGAGGGCCCCAGTACTTC
CDR3 protein: CASSQDRGGGPQYF
V gene: TRBV4-3
D gene: TRBD2
clone size: few
J gene: TRBJ2-5

CDR3 DNA: TGTGCCAGCAGTAGAAACTGGGCCCAAGAGACCCAGTACTTC
CDR3 protein: CASSRNWAQETQYF
V gene: TRBV12-3/TRBV12-4
D gene: -
clone size: many
J gene: TRBJ2-5

CDR3 DNA: TGTGCCATCAGTGAGTCGTATCCCTCGAGCTCCTACGAGCAGTACTTC
CDR3 protein: CAISESYPSSSYEQYF
V gene: TRBV10-3
D gene: -
clone size: few
J gene: TRBJ2-7

CDR3 DNA: TGCAGCGTCACCCCTCCGGATCCCTGGGAGACCCAGTACTTC
CDR3 protein: CSVTPPDPWETQYF
V gene: TRBV29-1
D gene: -
clone size: -
J gene: TRBJ2-5

CDR3 DNA: TGTGCCAGCAGCCCACGAATACCGGGACAGGGTATCGATGAGCAGTTCTTC
CDR3 protein: CASSPRIPGQGIDEQFF
V gene: TRBV5-5
D gene: TRBD1
clone size: many
J gene: TRBJ2-1

CDR3 DNA: TGTGCCAGCAGCTTAGGGCCCGGGACAGATACGCAGTATTTT
CDR3 protein: CASSLGPGTDTQYF
V gene: TRBV7-9
D gene: -
clone size: few
J gene: TRBJ2-3

CDR3 DNA: TGTGCCAGCAGTTTAGGGAGCGGGGGAATCTACAATGAGCAGTTCTTC
CDR3 protein: CASSLGSGGIYNEQFF
V gene: TRBV12-3/TRBV12-4
D gene: TRBD2
clone size: many
J gene: TRBJ2-1

CDR3 DNA: TGTGCCAGCCGGTCGCAGTCCTACGAGCAGTACTTC
CDR3 protein: CASRSQSYEQYF
V gene: TRBV27
D gene: -
clone size: -
J gene: TRBJ2-7

CDR3 DNA: TGTGCCAGCAGCCAAGGGGACACCCGACCGGGCTATGGCTACACCTTC
CDR3 protein: CASSQGDTRPGYGYTF
V gene: TRBV14
D gene: -
clone size: -
J gene: TRBJ1-2

CDR3 DNA: TGTGCCTGGAGGGCCTCTGAAGCTTTCTTT
CDR3 protein: CAWRASEAFF
V gene: TRBV30
D gene: -
clone size: few
J gene: TRBJ1-1

CDR3 DNA: TGTGCCAGCTCACCCTGGACTAGCGGGGCAGATACGCAGTATTTT
CDR3 protein: CASSPWTSGADTQYF
V gene: TRBV18
D gene: TRBD2
clone size: -
J gene: TRBJ2-3